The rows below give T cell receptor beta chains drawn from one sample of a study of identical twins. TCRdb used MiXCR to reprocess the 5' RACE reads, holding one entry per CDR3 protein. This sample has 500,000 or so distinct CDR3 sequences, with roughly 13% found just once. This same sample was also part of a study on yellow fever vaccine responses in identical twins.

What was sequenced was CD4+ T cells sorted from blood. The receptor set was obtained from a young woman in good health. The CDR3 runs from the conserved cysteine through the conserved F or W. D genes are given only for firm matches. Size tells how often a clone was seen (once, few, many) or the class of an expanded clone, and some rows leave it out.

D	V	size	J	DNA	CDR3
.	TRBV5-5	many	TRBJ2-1	TGTGCCAGCAGCGGAGGGACCACCAATGAGCAGTTCTTC	CASSGGTTNEQFF
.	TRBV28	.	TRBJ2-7	TGTGCCAGCAGTTTAATTGGGCAGACGCAGTACTTC	CASSLIGQTQYF
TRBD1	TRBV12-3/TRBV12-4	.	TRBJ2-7	TGTGCCAGCAGATCCTCCGGGACAGGGCCCTACGAGCAGTACTTC	CASRSSGTGPYEQYF
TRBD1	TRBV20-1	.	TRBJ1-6	TGCAGTGCTAGATCAGGGGGGAGTTCACCCCTCCACTTT	CSARSGGSSPLHF
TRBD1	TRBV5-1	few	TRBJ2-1	TGCGCCAGCAGCTTGGGACGGACAGGGGGTCTTTCGGATGAGCAGTTCTTC	CASSLGRTGGLSDEQFF
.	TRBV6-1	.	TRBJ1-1	TGTGCCAGCAGCAAAATTACCCCGGGGACTGAAGCTTTCTTT	CASSKITPGTEAFF
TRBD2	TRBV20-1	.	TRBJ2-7	TGCAGTGCTAGAGCTAGCGGGATCCACCGAGGCTCCTACGAGCAGTACTTC	CSARASGIHRGSYEQYF
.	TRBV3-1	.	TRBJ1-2	TGTGCCAGCAGCCCTCCATATAACTATGGCTACACCTTC	CASSPPYNYGYTF
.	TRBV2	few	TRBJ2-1	TGTGCCAGCAGTGATTCTGGCTCCTACAATGAGCAGTTCTTC	CASSDSGSYNEQFF
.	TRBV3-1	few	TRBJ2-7	TGTGCCAGCAGCCATAGGCAGAACTACGAGCAGTACTTC	CASSHRQNYEQYF
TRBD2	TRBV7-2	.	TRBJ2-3	TGTGCCAGCGGGCGGGGGGGAACTGATACGCAGTATTTT	CASGRGGTDTQYF
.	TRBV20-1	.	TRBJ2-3	TGCAGTGCTTGTGTCCCGAGGTGTACAGATACGCAGTATTTT	CSACVPRCTDTQYF
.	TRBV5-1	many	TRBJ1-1	TGCGCCAGCAGCTTGGAGAGCGAGAACACTGAAGCTTTCTTT	CASSLESENTEAFF
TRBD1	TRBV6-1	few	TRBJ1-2	TGTGCCAGCAGCACCGGGACAGGGCCCATACCTCAGTATGGCTACACCTTC	CASSTGTGPIPQYGYTF